This T cell receptor beta chain was captured by sequencing in a study of blood T cells in healthy people across ages. Broader study findings: Roughly linear declines in TCR beta diversity per million T cells occurred with age.

This clonotype was seen a few times. Its antigen is unknown. For the second PCR, which ran for about 7 to 11 cycles, a sample-barcoded 5' primer and a J-beta primer mix were used. Each sample provided no less than 2.5 million CDR3-containing paired-end reads. TCRdb reanalysed the 5' RACE reads using MiXCR and keeps one entry per CDR3 protein. The sample comprises around 2 million distinct CDR3 sequences, 39% of which are singletons, and approximately 22% rests with the top ten. This TCR derives from a human donor in good health. The sequenced material came from blood.

CDR3 in DNA: TGTGCCAGCAGCCCTGTGGACAGGCTACCCTATGGCTACACCTTC. This encodes CASSPVDRLPYGYTF. The chain recombines TRBV16 with TRBJ1-2, with 7 bases aligning to TRBD1. The germline gives CDR1 KGHSY, CDR2 FQNENV. V was pared by 4 bases and J by 4 bases, with 9 bases of the junction left unmatched. This CDR3 comprises 15 residues.